This entry describes one T cell receptor beta chain. No antigen is known for it. TCRdb processed the 5' RACE reads anew with MiXCR; each CDR3 protein has one entry. This table has 250,000 or so distinct CDR3 sequences, 6% to 8.5% appearing once. The source of the sample is a study of identical twins. Study results and limitations: Beta out-of-frame twin sharing showed a weaker excess. Invariant cells of the MAIT and iNKT types might have partly distorted the zero-insertion analyses.

CDR3 length: 15 amino acids. V was cut by 0 bases and J by 0 bases, with 10 bases left in between. Looked up from germline, CDR1 is SGHKS and CDR2 is YYEKEE (reference sequence). These same data were also listed under a study on yellow fever vaccine responses in identical twins.

This clonotype originated in a woman between 18 and 30 years old in good health. The V and J genes are TRBV5-5 and TRBJ2-7, with D unclear. The sample taken for sequencing was CD8+ T cells sorted from blood. This CDR3 reads CASSLASAYSYEQYF. In nucleotides, the CDR3 is TGTGCCAGCAGCTTGGCTTCAGCGTACTCCTACGAGCAGTACTTC.